This entry lists 20 T cell receptor beta chains sequenced from one sample in a study of vaccination effects on CD4 cells after COVID-19. Repertoires were generated with immunoSEQ multiplex PCR, while TCRdb's copy carries only in-frame clones and drops some. The sample shows about 41,000 clones, 70% of them seen only once. These receptors' antigens are unknown. Sequencing followed a ViraFEST assay step that expanded antigen-specific CD4+ T cells with viral peptide pools. The authors isolated CD4+ T cells after roughly eleven days of culture. The vaccine recipients had no prior SARS-CoV-2 infection, with negative nucleocapsid antibodies. The starting material was CD4+ T cells from PBMCs cultured with HCoV-OC43 spike peptides, obtained before COVID-19 vaccination. Noted subset: HCoV-OC43 spike overlapping peptide pool stimulation. These receptors were collected from a human donor who received a COVID-19 vaccine.

CDR3 sequence reads: CASSIRRESTDTQYF. The CDR3 DNA reads as TGTGCCAGTAGTATAAGGAGGGAATCCACAGATACGCAGTATTTT. The chain combines TRBV19 with TRBJ2-3; D is possibly TRBD2 (6 bases). CDR1 LNHDA and CDR2 SQIVND come from the germline V gene (reference sequence). Trimming left V 2 bases short and J 2 bases short, with 11 bases between. The CDR3 spans 15 residues.

A few counts support this clone. The chain employs TRBV6-1 and TRBJ2-7; tentatively, D is TRBD1 (6 bases). This CDR3 spans 15 amino acids. In germline, CDR1 is MNHNS, CDR2 SASEGT. V was cut by 1 base and J by 2 bases, with 12 bases left in between. CDR3 coding DNA: TGTGCCAGCAGTGAAGTGGCCAGGGGCGCCTACGAGCAGTACTTC. This encodes CASSEVARGAYEQYF.

This clone showed up just once. This chain joins TRBV30 and TRBJ2-1, with D possibly being TRBD1 (5 bases). CDR1 and CDR2 from the germline V gene are GTSNPN and SVGIG (reference sequence). V lost 4 bases to trimming and J lost 4 bases, with 14 bases between them. The CDR3 contains 14 residues. This chain's CDR3 is CAWNPGHLYNEQFF. CDR3 DNA sequence: TGTGCCTGGAATCCAGGGCATCTTTACAATGAGCAGTTCTTC.

V and J are TRBV12-5 and TRBJ1-1; perhaps TRBD1 as D (5 bases). The germline V gene has CDR1 LGHNT and CDR2 FRNRAP. V shed 6 bases and J shed 8 bases, with 13 bases lying between them. The CDR3 runs 12 residues. The CDR3 here is CASGPAGGEAFF. The CDR3 nucleotides read TGTGCTAGTGGACCTGCGGGGGGGGAAGCTTTCTTT.

This clone appeared a few times. The chain carries TRBV6-1 and TRBJ1-5; D remains unclear. CDR3 length equals 16 residues. Germline V gene sequence: CDR1 MNHNS, CDR2 SASEGT. Trimming removed 1 base at V and 2 bases at J, with 12 bases between. The CDR3: CASSEVALIGNQPQHF. CDR3 sequence (DNA): TGTGCCAGCAGTGAAGTGGCCCTAATCGGCAATCAGCCCCAGCATTTT.

This CDR3 reads CASSVWGQGSYGYTF. The CDR3 region has the DNA TGTGCCAGCAGCGTATGGGGACAGGGAAGCTATGGCTACACCTTC. The gene calls are TRBV9 and TRBJ1-2; 9 nucleotides match TRBD1. Germline V gene sequence: CDR1 SGDLS, CDR2 YYNGEE. Trimming cost V 1 base and J 4 bases; bases outside gene matches: 5. This CDR3 has 15 residues.

This clone appeared a single time. The chain has TRBV30 and TRBJ2-3, with TRBD2 identical over 9 bases. Unmatched junction bases numbered 1, after V lost 0 bases and J lost 3 bases. Germline CDR1 and CDR2: GTSNPN and SVGIG (reference sequence). CDR3 length: 14 residues. DNA of the CDR3: TGTGCCTGGAGTGTGGCGGGGGGGACAGATACGCAGTATTTT. It encodes CAWSVAGGTDTQYF.

CDR3 sequence reads: CASRPKGVILATNEKLFF. The CDR3 region has the DNA TGTGCCAGCAGACCGAAGGGGGTGATCCTTGCAACTAATGAAAAACTGTTTTTT. The chain employs TRBV27 and TRBJ1-4, with D perhaps matching TRBD1 (6 bases). The germline CDR1 and CDR2 sequences are MNHEY and SMNVEV (reference sequence). The CDR3 has 18 residues. V was cut by 6 bases and J by 0 bases, with 20 bases left in between.

This clone was seen only a few times. The V call is TRBV14, the J call TRBJ1-6, with 7 bases lining up with TRBD1. J lost 13 bases, V lost 1 base, and 10 bases had no gene match. CDR3 size: 15 residues. Germline V gene data show CDR1 as SGHDN and CDR2 as FVKESK. The CDR3 reads CASSQGGQHPSPLHF. In DNA form, the CDR3 reads TGTGCCAGCAGCCAAGGGGGACAGCACCCCTCGCCCCTCCACTTT.

This clone was observed a single time. V and J are TRBV13 and TRBJ1-1; 12 positions match TRBD1. With V trimmed by 6 bases and J by 0 bases, 5 bases remained unmatched. CDR1 and CDR2 from the germline V gene are PRHDT and FYEKMQ (reference sequence). This CDR3 comprises 16 residues. The CDR3 coding sequence is TGTGCCAGCAGATTGGGACAGGGGGCTTTGAACACTGAAGCTTTCTTT. It encodes CASRLGQGALNTEAFF.

This clone has just one count. The chain has TRBV4-1 and TRBJ2-3, with 7 bases matching TRBD2. The V segment lost 4 bases and the J segment 4 bases; nucleotides outside the gene matches: 11. CDR1 is MGHRA and CDR2 is YSYEKL in the germline V gene. This CDR3 spans 16 amino acids. The DNA of the CDR3 is TGCGCCAGCAGCCCAACGAGGGCGGGAGTCGCAGATACGCAGTATTTT. This gives the protein CASSPTRAGVADTQYF.

This clone was observed once. The V gene is TRBV6-2 or TRBV6-3, the J gene TRBJ1-1; D gene ambiguous. The CDR3 spans 15 residues. The germline gives CDR1 MNHEY, CDR2 SVGEGT. V was pared by 0 bases and J by 2 bases, with 10 bases between. The CDR3 DNA follows: TGTGCCAGCAGTTACTCTGCGGGCCCAAACACTGAAGCTTTCTTT. As protein: CASSYSAGPNTEAFF.

The genes are TRBV28 and TRBJ1-1; tentatively, D is TRBD1 (5 bases). The germline V gene encodes CDR1 MDHEN and CDR2 SYDVKM. The CDR3 extends over 13 amino acids. Trimming removed 1 base from V and 10 bases from J, with 13 bases in between. The chain's CDR3 is CASSLFGASAAFF. CDR3 bases: TGTGCCAGCAGTTTATTTGGGGCCTCGGCAGCTTTCTTT.

The chain carries TRBV2 and TRBJ1-5; maybe TRBD1 (6 bases). There are 14 residues in the CDR3. Trimming shortened V by 7 bases and J by 6 bases, and 16 bases separated the two germline ends. In germline, CDR1 is SNHLY, CDR2 FYNNEI. The CDR3 loop is CASNRDRPFQPQHF. DNA of the CDR3: TGTGCCAGCAATAGAGACAGGCCTTTTCAGCCCCAGCATTTT.

The chain has TRBV2 and TRBJ2-1; no clear D gene. Trimming removed 4 bases at V and 12 bases at J, with 13 bases between. This CDR3 comprises 12 residues. Germline-derived CDR1 and CDR2 are SNHLY and FYNNEI. DNA of the CDR3: TGTGCCAGCAGTGGGAAGGGTTGGGGGCAGTTCTTC. It codes for CASSGKGWGQFF. Using reference TRBV2 and TRBJ2-1 for the parts outside the CDR3, the full variable domain is EPEVTQTPSHQVTQMGQEVILRCVPISNHLYFYWYRQILGQKVEFLVSFYNNEISEKSEIFDDQFSVERPDGSNFTLKIRSTKLEDSAMYFCASSGKGWGQFFGPGTRLTVL.

This chain links TRBV14 with TRBJ2-3, with 10 bases that match TRBD1. The CDR3 sequence is 17 residues long. CDR1 is SGHDN, CDR2 FVKESK, per germline. The J segment lost 1 base and the V segment lost 4 bases, leaving 8 bases of the junction unmatched. CDR3 nucleotide sequence: TGTGCCAGCAGCCCTATCAAGGGGACAGGGGGCACAGATACGCAGTATTTT. As protein: CASSPIKGTGGTDTQYF.

This chain links TRBV7-6 with TRBJ1-5, with unresolved D. The CDR3 sequence is 14 residues long. CDR1 is SGHVS and CDR2 is FNYEAQ in the germline V gene. Trimming removed 1 base at V and 7 bases at J, with 11 bases between. CDR3 sequence reads: CASSLVGQGQPQHF. For the CDR3, the DNA is TGTGCCAGCAGCTTAGTCGGCCAAGGGCAGCCCCAGCATTTT.

The V and J genes are TRBV19 and TRBJ1-2; D remains ambiguous. The germline gives CDR1 LNHDA, CDR2 SQIVND (reference sequence). Trimming removed 6 bases at V and 1 base at J, with 12 bases between. This CDR3 is built from 14 residues. The CDR3 region is CASRPYRDNYGYTF. CDR3 sequence (DNA): TGTGCCAGTAGACCCTACAGAGATAACTATGGCTACACCTTC.

V usage is TRBV21-1 and J usage is TRBJ1-2; TRBD1 reflects the table's D call only, with no check against the DNA. TRBV21-1 is termed a pseudogene. This CDR3 contains 15 residues. The CDR3 DNA reads as TGTGCCAGCAGTGTGGACAGGGGACCTAACTATGGCTACACCTTC. It encodes CASSVDRGPNYGYTF.

This chain links TRBV28 with TRBJ1-1, with TRBD1 matching over 7 bases. The trim removed 4 bases at V and 5 bases at J, leaving 16 bases unmatched. Per the germline V gene, CDR1 is MDHEN and CDR2 is SYDVKM. This CDR3 is built from 17 residues. DNA for the CDR3: TGTGCCAGCAGTTATCAGCCCCCACAGGGGTGGAGGACTGAAGCTTTCTTT. Translating gives CASSYQPPQGWRTEAFF.